The clone carrying this TCR beta chain was seen a few times. Antigen: not known. Next came a second PCR, run for about 7 to 12 cycles, which used a sample-barcoded 5' primer along with a J-beta primer mix. TCRdb independently ran MiXCR on the 5' RACE reads; one entry per CDR3 protein. The sample includes over a million distinct CDR3 sequences, roughly 24% seen only once; the top ten take approximately 0.7%. The CDR3 is 13 amino acids. Germline CDR1 and CDR2: MDHEN and SYDVKM. V was pared by 5 bases and J by 4 bases, with 12 bases between. The data are from a study of blood T cells in healthy people across ages. Whole-study findings and limits: A strong correlation between TCR beta diversity and naive T cell percentage was seen.

The sample was also reused in another study, on T cells of mothers and their children. According to that study: Per child, around 3 million TCR beta CDR3 reads were obtained, against over 8 million per mother. Thymic selection, a shaping force on TCR recombination output, acts similarly in related and unrelated pairs.

The chain uses TRBV28 and TRBJ2-7; D could derive from TRBD1 or TRBD2 (5 bases each). The source material was blood. This clonotype was sampled from a girl aged 2 to 9 in good health. The CDR3: CASSNRDLYEQYF. The DNA for the CDR3 is TGTGCCAGCAGTAACCGGGACCTATACGAGCAGTACTTC.